This T cell receptor (beta chain) was obtained from a study of vaccination and CD4 T cells after COVID-19. Concerning this clonotype: Its target is unknown.

Sequenced with the Oncomine TCR Beta short-read assay was DNA taken from cultured CD4+ T cells. It was cultured CD4+ T cells from which genomic DNA was extracted. MiXCR, applied by TCRdb to the PCR reads, yields one record per CDR3 protein. The sample comprises 8,500 to 13,000 distinct CDR3 sequences, 25% to 30% of which are singletons, and roughly 15% rests with the top ten. Treatment indicated: roughly 10-day PBMC culture with coronavirus spike peptide pools or control peptides (ViraFEST assay). Collection of the unexposed donor's CD4+ T cells took place before the COVID-19 pandemic (2011-2018). The source of this sequence is a human donor in good health. The sequencing input was CD4+ T cells from blood, cultured in vitro.

CDR3 region: CSVEGGWGMNTEAFF. CDR3 sequence (DNA): TGCAGCGTTGAAGGGGGGTGGGGAATGAACACTGAAGCTTTCTTT. The V and J genes are TRBV29-1 and TRBJ1-1; D is perhaps TRBD1 (5 bases). The V end lost 1 base, the J end lost 0 bases, and 12 bases lay between the germline ends. Germline CDR1 SQVTM, CDR2 ANQGSEA. The CDR3 is 15 residues long.